The present T cell receptor (beta chain) was sequenced within a study of T cell changes during pregnancy in multiple sclerosis. Assay used: immunoSEQ multiplex PCR; TCRdb lists only in-frame clones, some missing. Among over 80,000 clones listed, just over 90% were seen once. Between the trimmed V and J ends, which lost 5 bases and 4 bases, there was a span of 11 bases. Germline CDR1 WNHNN, CDR2 SYGVQD (reference sequence). The CDR3 has 13 residues. J is TRBJ1-2 and V is TRBV10-1, with D perhaps TRBD1 (6 bases). The TCR sequence derives from a female donor in good health, enrolled as a control in a pregnancy study. The material sequenced was peripheral blood, taken in the second trimester of pregnancy. CDR3 protein: CASSQTGSYGYTF. The CDR3 coding sequence is TGCGCCAGCAGTCAAACAGGGTCCTATGGCTACACCTTC.